Shown below are 5 T cell receptor beta chains from a single sample sequenced in a study of breast tumors, draining lymph nodes, adjacent tissues. TCRdb analysed the multiplex PCR reads with MiXCR anew, one entry per CDR3 protein. The profile covers fewer than 200,000 distinct CDR3 sequences, with approximately 30% appearing a single time and roughly 4.3% taken by the ten largest. Samples came from axillary lymph nodes draining the breast cancer. The sample was axillary lymph node tissue. The receptors derive from a female donor with breast cancer. Some clones in this sample may be carry-over from other donors' samples.

The chain combines TRBV6-6 with TRBJ1-1, with D unresolved. The CDR3 runs 17 residues. V was cut by 2 bases and J by 1 base, with 17 bases left in between. Germline V gene sequence: CDR1 MNHNY, CDR2 SVGAGI (reference sequence). CDR3 protein: CASSYLDWGRGNTEAFF. In DNA, the CDR3 is TGTGCCAGCAGTTACCTCGATTGGGGTCGGGGGAACACTGAAGCTTTCTTT.

About this clonotype itself: Being one base from a much bigger clone, this may be a read error. The chain carries TRBV11-2 and TRBJ2-1, with 9 bases matching TRBD2. CDR3 length: 18 residues. V trimming: 1 base; J trimming: 4 bases; junction bases outside the gene matches: 11. In germline, CDR1 is SGHAT, CDR2 FQNNGV. The CDR3 coding sequence is TGTGCCAGCAGCTTAGGACTAGCGGCAGGGCCCTCGTACAATGAGCAGTTCTTC. Encoded protein: CASSLGLAAGPSYNEQFF. Complete variable domain (other parts from reference TRBV11-2 and TRBJ2-1): EAGVAQSPRYKIIEKRQSVAFWCNPISGHATLYWYQQILGQGPKLLIQFQNNGVVDDSQLPKDRFSAERLKGVDSTLKIQPAKLEDSAVYLCASSLGLAAGPSYNEQFFGPGTRLTVL.

Regarding this clonotype: A much larger clone differs from this one at a single base, so this may be a read error. This rearrangement joins TRBV7-3 to TRBJ2-5; D gene uncertain. This CDR3 comprises 14 residues. Trimming removed 2 bases from V and 2 bases from J, with 9 bases in between. Germline assignment: CDR1 SGHTA and CDR2 FQGTGA. This CDR3 is CASSLGRTQETQYF. DNA of the CDR3: TGTGCCAGCAGCTTAGGGCGTACACAAGAGACCCAGTACTTC.

V gene TRBV19 combines with J gene TRBJ2-2, with D possibly TRBD2 on 6 matching bases. Germline V CDR1 and CDR2: LNHDA, SQIVND (reference sequence). The CDR3 covers 16 residues. V lost 3 bases and J 6 bases, leaving 17 bases between the germline ends. CDR3 region: CASSIVGGSLPGELFF. The DNA for the CDR3 is TGTGCCAGTAGTATTGTCGGGGGAAGCCTTCCCGGGGAGCTGTTTTTT.

The V call is TRBV12-3 or TRBV12-4, the J call TRBJ1-4; unclear D gene. CDR3 length equals 12 residues. Deletions cut 6 bases from V and 5 bases from J, with 7 bases between. CDR3 protein: CASSPWNEKLFF. The CDR3 DNA follows: TGTGCCAGCAGCCCCTGGAATGAAAAACTGTTTTTT.